The 2 T cell receptor beta chains in this list originate from one sample, sequenced in a study of shared clonotypes between healthy human individuals. Sequencing was performed with immunoSEQ multiplex PCR; in TCRdb, only in-frame clones are kept and a portion is missing. Of millions of clones in the sample, about 95% were seen once. CD45RO negativity and positive selection for CCR7 defined naive CD8 cells, a population that excluded terminally differentiated effector memory CD45RA+ cells. The specimen was naive CD8+ T cells sorted from blood. Source of these receptors: a man younger than 30 in good health.

The chain couples TRBV28 to TRBJ1-5; D gene ambiguous. CDR3 length equals 14 residues. Trimming stripped 10 bases from V and 3 bases from J, with 16 bases between. Germline values: CDR1 MDHEN, CDR2 SYDVKM. The CDR3 DNA follows: TGTGCCACCAACTCGGACGGGAACAATCAGCCCCAGCATTTT. Translated, it gives CATNSDGNNQPQHF.

The chain joins TRBV5-1 to TRBJ2-3, with TRBD2 matching 9 bases. The V gene end was trimmed by 4 bases and the J gene end by 8 bases; junction bases not matched to a gene: 23. CDR3 length: 19 amino acids. Germline V CDR1 and CDR2: SGHRS, YFSETQ. CDR3 sequence (DNA): TGCGCCAGCAGCCCTCTAGCGAGCGGGGGGACGCCTCGGCCTGGTACGCAGTATTTT. The encoded protein is CASSPLASGGTPRPGTQYF.